This T cell receptor (beta chain) was recovered during a study of control samples from healthy donors and cancer patients. Clones were sequenced by immunoSEQ multiplex PCR, and TCRdb holds only the in-frame ones, with some missing. In the table there are 40,000 to 55,000 clones, 87% of which are singletons. Sequenced input: PBMCs. The receptor was derived from a woman in her sixties or seventies with lung cancer.

This CDR3 is CASSETPDPYNEQFF. CDR3 nucleotides: TGTGCCAGCAGTGAAACCCCGGACCCCTACAATGAGCAGTTCTTC. The chain carries TRBV2 and TRBJ2-1; D not certain. Germline-derived CDR1 and CDR2 are SNHLY and FYNNEI. V was clipped by 2 bases and J by 2 bases, with 10 bases between them. CDR3 length: 15 amino acids.